The clone carrying this TCR beta chain was seen once. Method: immunoSEQ multiplex PCR; TCRdb's copy keeps in-frame clones and lacks some. The sample yields about 50,000 clones, 92% seen once. This sample was included in a study of T cell changes during pregnancy in multiple sclerosis. CDR3 length: 17 residues. The V end lost 2 bases, the J end lost 5 bases, and 22 bases lay between the germline ends. CDR1 and CDR2 (germline): SGHNT, YYREEE (reference sequence). The sequence came from a female donor with multiple sclerosis, enrolled in a pregnancy study. The sample was CD4+ T cells from peripheral blood mononuclear cells, taken in the second trimester of pregnancy. The rearrangement links TRBV5-4 to TRBJ1-2; perhaps TRBD1 as D (5 bases). The CDR3 DNA reads as TGTGCCAGCAGCTTAGCGGGCAGGGCCCCATCTTATTATGGCTACACCTTC. Residues: CASSLAGRAPSYYGYTF.